This TCR beta chain was sequenced in a study of blood T cell repertoires in COVID-19. Overall study context: Nucleic acid was either cDNA or gDNA, and it came from T cells, B-cell-depleted T cells, or PBMCs.

This CDR3 has 15 residues. Germline CDR1 and CDR2: MRHNA and SNTAGT. Trimming took 2 bases from V and 7 from J, leaving 15 bases between them. Original analysis: By means of reference gene primer amplification, nucleated cell counts were estimated. Libraries were prepared by immunoSEQ multiplex PCR; TCRdb keeps only in-frame clonotypes and omits some of them. D and trimming come from the DNA, and the V and J calls and clone size come from that table. The profile shows roughly 200,000 clones, roughly three quarters of them singletons. This TCR was recovered from a woman in her forties with COVID-19, enrolled during active disease. Sequenced material: peripheral blood. The V gene is TRBV6-4, the J gene TRBJ2-4; D is possibly TRBD1 (7 bases). CDR3 in amino acids: CASSDGQGGNNIQYF. The CDR3, as DNA: TGTGCCAGCAGTGACGGGCAGGGGGGTAATAACATTCAGTACTTC.